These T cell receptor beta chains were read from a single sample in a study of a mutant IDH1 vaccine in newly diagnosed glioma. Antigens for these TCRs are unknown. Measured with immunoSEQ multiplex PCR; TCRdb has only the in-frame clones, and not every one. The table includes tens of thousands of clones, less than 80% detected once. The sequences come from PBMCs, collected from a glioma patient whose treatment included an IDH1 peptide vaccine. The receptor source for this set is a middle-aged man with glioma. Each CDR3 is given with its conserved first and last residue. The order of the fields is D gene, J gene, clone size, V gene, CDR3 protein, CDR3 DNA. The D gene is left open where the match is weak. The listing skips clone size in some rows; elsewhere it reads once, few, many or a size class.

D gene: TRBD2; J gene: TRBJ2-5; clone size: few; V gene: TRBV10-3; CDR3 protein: CAISLGLAQETQYF; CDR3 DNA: TGTGCCATCAGCTTAGGACTAGCGCAAGAGACCCAGTACTTC
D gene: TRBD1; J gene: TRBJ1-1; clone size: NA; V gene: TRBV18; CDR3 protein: CASSPPGQARMNTEAFF; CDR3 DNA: TGTGCCAGCTCACCACCGGGACAGGCGCGAATGAACACTGAAGCTTTCTTT
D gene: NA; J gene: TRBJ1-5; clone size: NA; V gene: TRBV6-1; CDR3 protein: CASSDGPPGNQPQHF; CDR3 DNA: TGTGCCAGCAGTGACGGACCCCCGGGCAATCAGCCCCAGCATTTT
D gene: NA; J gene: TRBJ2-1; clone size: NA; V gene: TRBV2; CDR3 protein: CASSETGGLDEQFF; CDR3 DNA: TGTGCCAGCAGTGAAACGGGGGGCCTCGATGAGCAGTTCTTC
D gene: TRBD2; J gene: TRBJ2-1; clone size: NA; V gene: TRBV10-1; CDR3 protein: CASSESTPGGPGNEQFF; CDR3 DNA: TGCGCCAGCAGTGAGTCGACCCCGGGAGGGCCCGGAAATGAGCAGTTCTTC
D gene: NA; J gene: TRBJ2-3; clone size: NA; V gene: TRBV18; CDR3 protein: CASSLSDRGRGTDTQYF; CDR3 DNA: TGTGCCAGCTCACTTTCTGATCGGGGGCGCGGCACAGATACGCAGTATTTT
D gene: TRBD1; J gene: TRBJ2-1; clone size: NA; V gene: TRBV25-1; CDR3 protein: CASSDTGGAYNEQFF; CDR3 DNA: TGTGCCAGCAGTGACACAGGGGGCGCTTACAATGAGCAGTTCTTC
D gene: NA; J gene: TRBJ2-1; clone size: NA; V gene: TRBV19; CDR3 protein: CASIDSGNEQFF; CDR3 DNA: TGTGCCAGTATCGATAGCGGCAATGAGCAGTTCTTC
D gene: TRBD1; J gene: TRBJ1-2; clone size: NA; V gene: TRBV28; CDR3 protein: CASSLTRGYTF; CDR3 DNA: TGTGCCAGCAGTTTGACCAGGGGGTACACCTTC
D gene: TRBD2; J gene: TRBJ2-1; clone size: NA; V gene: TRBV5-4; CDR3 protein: CASTSKGLAGVKSYNEQFF; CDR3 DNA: TGTGCCAGCACCTCAAAGGGACTAGCGGGAGTAAAGTCCTACAATGAGCAGTTCTTC
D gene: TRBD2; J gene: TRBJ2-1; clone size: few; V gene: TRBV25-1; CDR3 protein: CASSEPPGRGRLVF; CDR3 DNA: TGTGCCAGCAGTGAACCCCCGGGGAGGGGCCGGTTGGTCTTC
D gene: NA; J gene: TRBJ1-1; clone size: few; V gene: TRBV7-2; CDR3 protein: CASSLQPGSDTEAFF; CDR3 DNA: TGTGCCAGCAGCTTACAACCAGGGTCGGACACTGAAGCTTTCTTT
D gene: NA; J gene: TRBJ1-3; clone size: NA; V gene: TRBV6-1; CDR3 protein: CASSERPPGYSGNTIYF; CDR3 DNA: TGTGCCAGCAGTGAACGCCCCCCAGGCTACTCTGGAAACACCATATATTTT
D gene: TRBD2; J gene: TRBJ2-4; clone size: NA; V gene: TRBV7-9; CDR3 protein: CASSSTSGSSYF; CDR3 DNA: TGTGCCAGCAGCTCCACTAGCGGGAGTTCGTACTTC
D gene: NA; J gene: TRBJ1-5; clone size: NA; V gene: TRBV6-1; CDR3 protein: CAAAVRANNQPQHF; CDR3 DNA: TGTGCCGCAGCCGTAAGGGCCAACAATCAGCCCCAGCATTTT
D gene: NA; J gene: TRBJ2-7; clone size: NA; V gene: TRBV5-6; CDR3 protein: CASSLAGGAYEQYF; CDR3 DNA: TGTGCCAGCAGCTTGGCGGGGGGCGCCTACGAGCAGTACTTC
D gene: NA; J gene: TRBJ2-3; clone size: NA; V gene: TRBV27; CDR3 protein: CASTPLRGFETDTQYF; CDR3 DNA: TGTGCCAGCACCCCCCTCCGGGGATTCGAGACAGATACGCAGTATTTT
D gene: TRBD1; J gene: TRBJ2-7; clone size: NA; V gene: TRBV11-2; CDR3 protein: CASTLYQGAYYEQYF; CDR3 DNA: TGTGCCAGCACCCTTTACCAGGGGGCTTACTACGAGCAGTACTTC
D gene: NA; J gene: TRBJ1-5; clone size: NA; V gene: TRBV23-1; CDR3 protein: CASSQSVTAGGPQHF; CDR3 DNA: TGCGCCAGCAGTCAATCGGTGACAGCCGGAGGGCCCCAGCATTTT
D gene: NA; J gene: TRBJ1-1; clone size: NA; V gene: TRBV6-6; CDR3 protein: CASSYGQTNTEAFF; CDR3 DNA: TGTGCCAGCAGTTACGGGCAGACGAACACTGAAGCTTTCTTT
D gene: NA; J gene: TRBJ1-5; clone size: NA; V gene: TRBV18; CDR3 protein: CASSPPWPTPNQPQHF; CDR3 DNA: TGTGCCAGCTCACCGCCCTGGCCCACACCCAATCAGCCCCAGCATTTT
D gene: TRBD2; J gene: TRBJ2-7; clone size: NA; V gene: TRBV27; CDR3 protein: CASSFVGGPNHEQYF; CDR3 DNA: TGTGCCAGCAGTTTTGTGGGAGGGCCAAACCACGAGCAGTACTTC
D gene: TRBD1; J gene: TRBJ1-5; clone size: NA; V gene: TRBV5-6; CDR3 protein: CASSSTGTGRYSNQPQHF; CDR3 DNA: TGTGCCAGCAGCTCCACCGGGACAGGGCGATATAGCAATCAGCCCCAGCATTTT
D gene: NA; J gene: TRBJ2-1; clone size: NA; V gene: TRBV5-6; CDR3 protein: CASQKDRSFNEQFF; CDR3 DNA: TGTGCCAGCCAAAAGGACAGATCCTTCAATGAGCAGTTCTTC
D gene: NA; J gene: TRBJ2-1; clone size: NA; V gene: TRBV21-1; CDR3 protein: CASSKGATGATIGQFF; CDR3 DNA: TGTGCCAGCAGCAAAGGGGCGACAGGAGCAACAATCGGGCAGTTCTTC
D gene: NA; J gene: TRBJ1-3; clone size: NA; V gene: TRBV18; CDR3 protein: CASSPRGTRSSGNTIYF; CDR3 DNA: TGTGCCAGCTCACCACGAGGGACACGGAGCTCTGGAAACACCATATATTTT
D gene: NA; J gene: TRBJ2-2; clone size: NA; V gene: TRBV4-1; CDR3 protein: CASSQGWTAQRKNTGELFF; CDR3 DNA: TGCGCCAGCAGCCAAGGTTGGACGGCTCAGCGGAAGAACACCGGGGAGCTGTTTTTT
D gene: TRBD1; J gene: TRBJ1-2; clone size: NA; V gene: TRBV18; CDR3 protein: CASSLPGTGDYGYTF; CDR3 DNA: TGTGCCAGCTCACTCCCCGGGACAGGGGATTATGGCTACACCTTC
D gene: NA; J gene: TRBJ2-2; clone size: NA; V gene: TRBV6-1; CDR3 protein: CASSDGRAHGELFF; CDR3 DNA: TGTGCCAGCAGTGATGGCCGGGCGCACGGGGAGCTGTTTTTT
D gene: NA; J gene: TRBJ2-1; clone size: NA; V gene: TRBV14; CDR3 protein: CASSQDGRRSYNEQFF; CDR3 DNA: TGTGCCAGCAGCCAAGATGGTCGACGCTCCTACAATGAGCAGTTCTTC
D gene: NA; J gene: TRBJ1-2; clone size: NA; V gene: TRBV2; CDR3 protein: CASSDRGVGYGYTF; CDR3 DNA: TGTGCCAGCAGTGATAGGGGGGTGGGCTATGGCTACACCTTC
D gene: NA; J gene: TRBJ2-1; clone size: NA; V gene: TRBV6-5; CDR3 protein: CASSYSGDRSEVF; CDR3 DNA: TGTGCCAGCAGTTACTCGGGAGACCGGAGCGAGGTCTTC
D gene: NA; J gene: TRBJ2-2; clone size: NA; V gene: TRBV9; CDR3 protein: CASSVWGEAGTGELFF; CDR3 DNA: TGTGCCAGCAGCGTATGGGGCGAAGCCGGCACCGGGGAGCTGTTTTTT
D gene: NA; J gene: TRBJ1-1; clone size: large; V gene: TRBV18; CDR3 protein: CASSPGGAITEAFF; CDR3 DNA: TGTGCCAGCTCACCGGGTGGGGCGATCACTGAAGCTTTCTTT
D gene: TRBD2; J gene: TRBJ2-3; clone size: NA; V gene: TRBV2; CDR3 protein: CASSLPLAGGLDTQYF; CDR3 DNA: TGTGCCAGCAGCCTCCCCTTAGCGGGGGGACTGGATACGCAGTATTTT
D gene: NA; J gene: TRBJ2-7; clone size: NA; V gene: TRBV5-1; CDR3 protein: CASSPQGARFGEQYF; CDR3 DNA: TGCGCCAGCAGCCCCCAAGGGGCCCGTTTTGGCGAGCAGTACTTC
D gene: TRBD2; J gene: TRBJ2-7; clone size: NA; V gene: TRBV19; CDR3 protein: CASSPGGLAASYEQYF; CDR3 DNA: TGTGCCAGTAGCCCGGGGGGACTAGCGGCCTCCTACGAGCAGTACTTC
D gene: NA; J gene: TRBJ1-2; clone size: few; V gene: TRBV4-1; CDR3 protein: CASSQDQYGYTF; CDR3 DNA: TGCGCCAGCAGCCAAGACCAGTATGGCTACACCTTC
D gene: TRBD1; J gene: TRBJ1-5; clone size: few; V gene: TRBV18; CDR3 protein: CASSLRTGGVQPQHF; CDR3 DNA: TGTGCCAGCTCATTACGGACAGGGGGCGTTCAGCCCCAGCATTTT
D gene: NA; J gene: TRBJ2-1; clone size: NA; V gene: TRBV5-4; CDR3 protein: CASSPVPLSSYNEQFF; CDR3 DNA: TGTGCCAGCAGCCCCGTCCCATTGAGCTCCTACAATGAGCAGTTCTTC
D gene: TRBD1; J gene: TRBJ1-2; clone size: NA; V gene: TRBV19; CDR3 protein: CASSMGPNRGYGYTF; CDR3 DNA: TGTGCCAGTAGTATGGGGCCCAACAGGGGCTATGGCTACACCTTC
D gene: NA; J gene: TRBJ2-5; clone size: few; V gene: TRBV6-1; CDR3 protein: CASSGETSSGPQETQYF; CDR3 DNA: TGTGCCAGCAGTGGGGAGACTAGTTCGGGGCCTCAAGAGACCCAGTACTTC
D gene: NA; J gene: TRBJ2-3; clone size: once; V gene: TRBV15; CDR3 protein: CATSRDRKVRDTQYF; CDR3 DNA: TGTGCCACCAGCAGAGATCGTAAGGTTCGGGATACGCAGTATTTT
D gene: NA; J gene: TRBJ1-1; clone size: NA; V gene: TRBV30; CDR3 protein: CAWSHLTEAFF; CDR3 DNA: TGTGCCTGGAGTCATCTGACTGAAGCTTTCTTT
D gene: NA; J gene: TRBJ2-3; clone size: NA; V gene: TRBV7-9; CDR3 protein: CASSLALGATDTQYF; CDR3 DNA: TGTGCCAGCAGCTTAGCTCTGGGGGCGACAGATACGCAGTATTTT
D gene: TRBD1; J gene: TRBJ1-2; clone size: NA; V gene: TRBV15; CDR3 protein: CATSPRDRGYGYTF; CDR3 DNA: TGTGCCACCAGCCCCCGGGACAGGGGTTATGGCTACACCTTC
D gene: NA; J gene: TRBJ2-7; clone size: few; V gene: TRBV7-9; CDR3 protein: CASSPRGPYEQYF; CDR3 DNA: TGTGCCAGCAGCCCCCGGGGTCCCTACGAGCAGTACTTC